This TCR beta chain was obtained from a study of siplizumab effects on memory and regulatory T cells. Study conclusions and caveats: The study found naive T cells seemingly more diverse than memory cells and seemingly major alloresponse contributors. Sequences below about 10^-5 frequency were poorly captured, and few alloreactive clones mapped to unstimulated subsets.

Of note for this clone: The antigen remains unidentified.

CDR3 length: 16 residues. Trimming removed 3 bases from V and 4 bases from J; junction bases left unmatched: 6. Germline V gene data show CDR1 as MNHEY and CDR2 as SMNVEV (reference sequence). Here immunoSEQ multiplex PCR was the method, and the copy in TCRdb shows in-frame clones only, minus some. The table includes over 60,000 clones, about 89% detected once. The clonotype originates from a human donor in good health. The chain is built from TRBV27 and TRBJ2-1; 10 nucleotides match TRBD1. Sequenced: CD8+ T cells sorted from blood. CDR3 nucleotides: TGTGCCAGCAGTTTCCCCGGACAGGGGGAGTACAATGAGCAGTTCTTC. It translates to CASSFPGQGEYNEQFF.